Presented here are 25 T cell receptor beta chains from one specimen sequenced in a study of cytomegalovirus exposure and HLA in healthy donors. This PCR relied on a set of 60 Vbeta primers and 13 Jbeta primers. The data were produced by immunoSEQ multiplex PCR, yet TCRdb's version contains in-frame clones alone and is incomplete. This table has about 130,000 clones, roughly three quarters appearing once. The sequencing input was PBMCs. These receptors were collected from a man aged 25-45 years in good health and CMV-seronegative.

The gene calls are TRBV19 and TRBJ2-5; possibly TRBD1 for D (5 bases). The germline V and J ends were trimmed by 7 bases and 4 bases, with 19 bases remaining between them. CDR1 and CDR2 (germline): LNHDA, SQIVND (reference sequence). This CDR3 comprises 15 residues. The CDR3 sequence: CASTRQGGFGETQYF. The DNA of the CDR3 is TGTGCCAGTACGCGGCAGGGTGGTTTTGGAGAGACCCAGTACTTC.

The V and J genes are TRBV4-2 and TRBJ2-1, with 13 bases aligning to TRBD2. Germline CDR1 and CDR2: LGHNA and YNFKEQ. This CDR3 comprises 15 residues. J gave up 6 bases and V 4 bases, and 3 bases lay outside the gene matches. CDR3 bases: TGTGCCAGCAGCCCGGGACTAGCGGGGACCAATGAGCAGTTCTTC. Translation gives CASSPGLAGTNEQFF.

CDR3 bases: TGTGCCAGCAGTGCACCCGGGGACACTGAAGCTTTCTTT. This translates into CASSAPGDTEAFF. The rearrangement links TRBV7-8 to TRBJ1-1, with D unclear. V lost 6 bases to trimming and J lost 3 bases, with 11 bases between them. The CDR3 runs to 13 residues. The germline V gene encodes CDR1 SGHVS and CDR2 FQNEAQ.

The chain employs TRBV5-6 and TRBJ1-5, with TRBD1 matching over 8 bases. The CDR3 runs to 15 residues. Germline-derived CDR1 and CDR2 are SGHDT and YYEEEE. V lost 4 bases to trimming and J lost 5 bases; unmatched junction nucleotides: 8. The chain's CDR3 is CASSTGQAFHQPQHF. The CDR3 region has the DNA TGTGCCAGCAGCACGGGACAGGCTTTTCATCAGCCCCAGCATTTT.

The chain carries TRBV14 and TRBJ1-4; 7 bases are a match to TRBD1. From germline, CDR1 is SGHDN and CDR2 FVKESK. J lost 4 bases, V lost 4 bases, and 9 bases had no gene match. The length of the CDR3 is 16 residues. The CDR3 bases are TGTGCCAGCAGCCGCTTCTCGGGACAGCTTAATGAAAAACTGTTTTTT. This sequence encodes CASSRFSGQLNEKLFF.

The chain couples TRBV4-1 to TRBJ2-1; D is undetermined. The CDR3 has 16 amino acids. Germline V lookup: CDR1 MGHRA, CDR2 YSYEKL. The ends were cut back, 1 base at V and 0 bases at J, with 10 bases in the middle. The CDR3 spells CASSQVALSSYNEQFF. CDR3 DNA sequence: TGCGCCAGCAGCCAAGTCGCTTTGAGCTCCTACAATGAGCAGTTCTTC.

The rearrangement joins TRBV25-1 to TRBJ2-2, with 7 bases matching TRBD1. Unmatched junction bases numbered 12, after V lost 5 bases and J lost 3 bases. From germline, CDR1 is MGHDK and CDR2 SYGVNS. This CDR3 comprises 17 residues. CDR3: CASSLEIRQGDTGELFF. In DNA, the CDR3 is TGTGCCAGCAGTTTGGAAATCAGACAGGGCGACACCGGGGAGCTGTTTTTT.

The rearrangement links TRBV15 to TRBJ1-4; 8 bases line up with TRBD1. V lost 3 bases, J lost 8 bases, and 20 bases stayed unmatched. The CDR3 extends over 19 amino acids. Germline loops: CDR1 LNHNV, CDR2 YYDKDF (reference sequence). CDR3 in DNA: TGTGCCACCAGCAGCACTCTCTCCGGGACAGGCGTAGTTGGCGAAAAACTGTTTTTT. Residues: CATSSTLSGTGVVGEKLFF.

This clone was seen a handful of times. This specimen includes other DNA sequences encoding the same CDR3. This chain links TRBV7-2 with TRBJ2-7, with 7 nucleotides matching TRBD2. CDR1 is SGHTA and CDR2 is FQGNSA in the germline V gene. The CDR3 length is 15 residues. V gave up 0 bases and J gave up 2 bases; unmatched junction bases: 4. CDR3 DNA: TGTGCCAGCAGCTTAGCGGGGGGAGGGGCCTACGAGCAGTACTTC. It specifies CASSLAGGGAYEQYF.

The chain recombines TRBV30 with TRBJ1-4; no definite D call. The germline V gene has CDR1 GTSNPN and CDR2 SVGIG (reference sequence). The V and J ends lost 8 bases and 8 bases respectively, with 12 bases between them. The CDR3 length is 11 residues. CDR3 protein: CAEPPGEKLFF. CDR3 bases: TGTGCCGAGCCCCCGGGGGAAAAACTGTTTTTT.

This clone was detected only a few times. The V and J genes are TRBV6-5 and TRBJ2-5, with D perhaps matching TRBD1 (5 bases). V shed 1 base and J shed 3 bases, with 12 bases lying between them. The CDR3 has 15 amino acids. Germline V lookup: CDR1 MNHEY, CDR2 SVGAGI. CDR3 loop: CASSYFQGVEETQYF. The CDR3 DNA is TGTGCCAGCAGTTACTTCCAAGGGGTAGAAGAGACCCAGTACTTC.

This clone appeared a single time. The chain combines TRBV6-5 with TRBJ1-2; TRBD1 matches at 7 bases. The ends lost 6 bases at V and 2 bases at J; junction bases unmatched: 3. CDR3 length: 13 amino acids. The V gene's germline CDR1 is MNHEY and CDR2 SVGAGI. The CDR3 region is CASRKGQNYGYTF. CDR3 in DNA: TGTGCCAGCAGAAAGGGACAGAACTATGGCTACACCTTC.

The V call is TRBV5-1, the J call TRBJ1-1, with 9 bases fitting TRBD1. CDR1 and CDR2 from the germline V gene are SGHRS and YFSETQ. V lost 4 bases to trimming and J lost 6 bases; unmatched junction nucleotides: 19. This CDR3 is 18 amino acids long. For the CDR3, the DNA is TGCGCCAGCAGCAGCTTCGAGATAGGGACAGGGAGTTTCCCTGAAGCTTTCTTT. Translated: CASSSFEIGTGSFPEAFF.

This chain joins TRBV30 and TRBJ2-7; tentatively, D is TRBD1 (5 bases). There are 13 residues in the CDR3. V lost 7 bases and J lost 9, with 22 bases in between. The V gene's germline CDR1 is GTSNPN and CDR2 SVGIG (reference sequence). The CDR3 loop reads CASKPTASQGQYF. The DNA of the CDR3 is TGTGCCTCCAAACCGACAGCCAGCCAAGGGCAGTACTTC.

This clone was seen once. The chain joins TRBV5-1 to TRBJ2-3, with D maybe TRBD2 (6 bases). The V and J ends lost 4 bases and 2 bases respectively, with 20 bases between them. The germline CDR1 and CDR2 sequences are SGHRS and YFSETQ. This CDR3 spans 17 amino acids. The CDR3 sequence is CASSLLNPGLNTDTQYF. The DNA of the CDR3 is TGCGCCAGCAGCCTGCTCAATCCGGGACTGAACACAGATACGCAGTATTTT.

The chain joins TRBV2 to TRBJ2-1, with a weak D call TRBD1 (6 bases). Germline CDR1 SNHLY, CDR2 FYNNEI. V gave up 4 bases and J gave up 0 bases, with 13 bases separating them. The CDR3 is made up of 16 amino acids. The CDR3 DNA sequence: TGTGCCAGCAGTGGGACAGAGGCGAGCTCCTACAATGAGCAGTTCTTC. This translates into CASSGTEASSYNEQFF.

The chain has TRBV29-1 and TRBJ1-5; D not certain. The germline V gene encodes CDR1 SQVTM and CDR2 ANQGSEA. The V and J ends lost 0 bases and 2 bases respectively, with 8 bases between them. This CDR3 region has 14 residues. CDR3: CSVEESGGNQPQHF. DNA for the CDR3: TGCAGCGTTGAAGAAAGCGGGGGCAATCAGCCCCAGCATTTT.

The chain recombines TRBV4-2 with TRBJ2-3; 9 bases are shared with TRBD2. After removal of 0 bases from V and 6 bases from J, the junction contained 16 bases not matched to a gene. The CDR3 extends over 19 amino acids. From germline, CDR1 is LGHNA and CDR2 YNFKEQ. CDR3 amino acids: CASSQDNLVGLASIDTQYF. The DNA of the CDR3 is TGTGCCAGCAGCCAAGATAATTTAGTGGGACTAGCATCCATCGATACGCAGTATTTT.

The CDR3 sequence is CASSQEAGGQETQYF. Written as DNA, the CDR3 is TGCGCCAGCAGCCAAGAGGCGGGGGGTCAAGAGACCCAGTACTTC. The chain combines TRBV4-1 with TRBJ2-5; TRBD2 agrees at 8 bases. The CDR3 loop spans 15 amino acids. J lost 2 bases, V lost 0 bases, and 2 bases had no gene match. The germline V gene has CDR1 MGHRA and CDR2 YSYEKL.

The chain employs TRBV9 and TRBJ2-1, with 9 bases fitting TRBD2. With V trimmed by 3 bases and J by 8 bases, 12 bases remained unmatched. The germline V gene has CDR1 SGDLS and CDR2 YYNGEE. CDR3 length equals 16 residues. For the CDR3, the DNA is TGTGCCAGCAGCGCAAAGAGCGGGACTAGCTCCCATGAGCAGTTCTTC. It yields the protein CASSAKSGTSSHEQFF.

V is TRBV4-1 and J is TRBJ2-6, with 9 nucleotides matching TRBD1. Trimming removed 0 bases from V and 0 bases from J; junction bases left unmatched: 9. The germline V gene encodes CDR1 MGHRA and CDR2 YSYEKL. The CDR3 loop spans 20 amino acids. Here the CDR3 reads CASSQEKLGQGISGANVLTF. In DNA, the CDR3 is TGCGCCAGCAGCCAAGAAAAACTAGGACAGGGGATCTCTGGGGCCAACGTCCTGACTTTC.

The sample holds a few counts of this clone. The rearrangement uses TRBV27 and TRBJ2-7; maybe TRBD2 (6 bases). Trimming took off 3 bases at V and 7 bases at J, with 16 bases between the two ends. CDR1 is MNHEY and CDR2 is SMNVEV in the germline V gene (reference sequence). This CDR3 spans 14 amino acids. The CDR3 loop reads CASSLTSYASEQYF. The CDR3 DNA is TGTGCCAGCAGTTTGACTAGTTACGCCTCTGAGCAGTACTTC.

The chain joins TRBV4-3 to TRBJ2-3; D remains ambiguous. Trimming removed 5 bases at V and 0 bases at J, with 12 bases between. The CDR3 covers 15 residues. CDR1 and CDR2 from the germline V gene are LGHNA and YSLEER. CDR3 residues: CASSRLTASTDTQYF. CDR3 in DNA: TGCGCCAGCAGCAGACTTACGGCTAGCACAGATACGCAGTATTTT.

This clone came up once. The chain links TRBV9 to TRBJ1-6; 12 bases align to TRBD1. This CDR3 has 14 residues. The V and J ends lost 4 bases and 10 bases, in that order; junction bases with no gene match: 3. Germline V gives CDR1 SGDLS, CDR2 YYNGEE. Here the CDR3 DNA reads TGTGCCAGCAGCCCGGGACAGGGGGCATCACCCCTCCACTTT. Residues: CASSPGQGASPLHF.

V usage is TRBV5-1 and J usage is TRBJ2-3, with TRBD2 as a possible D gene (6 bases). CDR1 is SGHRS and CDR2 is YFSETQ in the germline V gene. Trimming cost V 1 base and J 2 bases, with 8 bases left between them. This CDR3 comprises 14 residues. The CDR3 region has the DNA TGCGCCAGCAGCTTGTCGGGGGTCACAGATACGCAGTATTTT. As protein: CASSLSGVTDTQYF.